This T cell receptor beta chain was observed in a study of blood T cell repertoires in COVID-19. The overall study: Material from acute and convalescent COVID-19 was sourced from the United States, Italy and Spain. From T cells, B-cell-depleted T cells, or PBMCs came the material, which was cDNA or gDNA.

This CDR3 comprises 17 residues. CDR1 LGHDT and CDR2 YNNKEL come from the germline V gene (reference sequence). Trimming at V came to 1 base and at J to 8 bases, leaving 10 bases not matched to a gene. The assay was immunoSEQ multiplex PCR, and TCRdb's table has in-frame clones only and misses some. The repertoire has tens of thousands of clones, over 70% of them found once; the top ten carry less than 15%. The sequence came from a human donor in a cohort sampled during active COVID-19. The specimen was peripheral blood. The chain recombines TRBV3-1 (or the pseudogene TRBV3-2) with TRBJ2-3; 12 positions match TRBD2. CDR3 nucleotide sequence: TGTGCCAGCAGCCAAGCTAGCGGGGGGGCGGGCGCCATTACGCAGTATTTT. Translation gives CASSQASGGAGAITQYF.